These 9 T cell receptor beta chains were all obtained from the same sample, sequenced in a study of blood T cells in healthy people across ages. A second 7 to 11 cycle PCR used barcoded and J-beta primers. TCRdb independently ran MiXCR on the 5' RACE reads; one entry per CDR3 protein. The sample lists 1.5 million to 2 million distinct CDR3 sequences, 28% occurring once. Sequenced: blood. The receptors stem from a woman aged 25-40 years in good health.

To note about this clonotype: Being one base from a much bigger clone, this may be a read error. The chain recombines TRBV7-2 with TRBJ1-5, with D uncertain. CDR3 length equals 13 residues. Germline CDR1 and CDR2: SGHTA and FQGNSA. V gave up 5 bases and J gave up 5 bases, with 10 bases separating them. The CDR3 reads CASSQEADQPQHF. The CDR3 nucleotides read TGTGCCAGCAGCCAGGAGGCCGATCAGCCCCAGCATTTT.

This clonotype was observed many times. The chain is built from TRBV24-1 and TRBJ2-4, with D possibly being TRBD2 (6 bases). The CDR3 loop spans 15 amino acids. V shed 4 bases and J shed 9 bases, with 18 bases lying between them. Germline V lookup: CDR1 KGHDR, CDR2 SFDVKD. The CDR3 bases are TGTGCCACCAGTGACTCCGCGACTAGTCAGGCCATTCAGTACTTC. Translating gives CATSDSATSQAIQYF.

V gene TRBV12-3 or TRBV12-4 combines with J gene TRBJ1-2; the match to TRBD1 covers 8 bases. V trimming: 6 bases; J trimming: 6 bases; junction bases outside the gene matches: 9. The CDR3 consists of 14 residues. This CDR3 is CASRDGQGQHGYTF. In DNA, the CDR3 is TGTGCCAGCAGGGATGGACAGGGACAGCATGGCTACACCTTC.

V and J are TRBV30 and TRBJ2-7; D remains unclear. CDR1 is GTSNPN, CDR2 SVGIG, per germline (reference sequence). The V and J ends lost 3 bases and 1 base respectively, with 10 bases between them. This CDR3 has 13 amino acids. The CDR3 loop is CAWRSQVSYEQYF. CDR3 nucleotides: TGTGCCTGGAGGAGTCAGGTTTCCTACGAGCAGTACTTC.

The V gene is TRBV20-1, the J gene TRBJ2-3; perhaps TRBD2 as D (6 bases). The germline V and J ends were trimmed by 2 bases and 3 bases, with 21 bases remaining between them. Per the germline V gene, CDR1 is DFQATT and CDR2 is SNEGSKA (reference sequence). This CDR3 has 17 amino acids. The CDR3 coding sequence is TGCAGTGCTAGAATGAGGAGTAGGAGGGTGGGGACAGATACGCAGTATTTT. Translated, it gives CSARMRSRRVGTDTQYF.

Regarding this clonotype: Just one base apart from a much larger clone, this may be a read error. This chain links TRBV20-1 with TRBJ2-1, with D perhaps matching TRBD2 (7 bases). The DNA end is more similar to TRBJ2-7, so the J call may be wrong. Per germline, CDR1 DFQATT and CDR2 SNEGSKA (reference sequence). There are 17 residues in the CDR3. The CDR3 loop reads CSARDRVGAGARNEQYF. The CDR3 region has the DNA TGCAGTGCTAGAGATCGGGTCGGCGCGGGGGCCCGCAATGAGCAGTACTTC.

Note on this clonotype: Given a much more abundant clone one base away, this may be a read error. The chain is built from TRBV7-2 and TRBJ2-7; 9 bases agree with TRBD2. Germline CDR1 SGHTA, CDR2 FQGNSA. V was pared by 2 bases and J by 6 bases, with 5 bases of the junction left unmatched. The CDR3 length is 14 residues. The CDR3 DNA reads TGTGCCAGCAGCTTAATAGCGGGAGCCGGCGAGCAGTACTTC. As protein: CASSLIAGAGEQYF.

In its sample, this clonotype was seen a few times. An end of the junction does not agree with germline; a read error may underlie this. The chain couples TRBV7-6 to TRBJ2-1; 11 nucleotides line up with TRBD2. There are 15 residues in the CDR3. CDR1 SGHVS and CDR2 FNYEAQ come from the germline V gene. The CDR3 here is CASSLVGTSGNEQFF. The CDR3 DNA reads TGCGCCAGCAGCTTGGTAGGGACTAGCGGTAATGAGCAGTTCTTC.

In its sample, this clonotype was seen a few times. A junction boundary mismatches the germline segment, possibly from a read error. The chain uses TRBV29-1 and TRBJ2-5; a possible D gene is TRBD2 (7 bases). CDR3 length equals 16 residues. The germline V gene encodes CDR1 SQVTM and CDR2 ANQGSEA. The CDR3 DNA is TGCAGCGTTTGTTTGGACCGGGGGGCGCCCCGAGAGGCCCAGTACTTC. Translating it yields CSVCLDRGAPREAQYF.